The 27 T cell receptor beta chains given below trace back to one sample, sequenced in a study of shared clonotypes between healthy human individuals. Measured with immunoSEQ multiplex PCR; TCRdb has only the in-frame clones, and not every one. The repertoire has 1,500,000 or so clones, around 95% of them found once; the top ten carry approximately 1.2%. Sequencing was performed on naive CD4+ T cells sorted from blood. As for subset: CD45RA+ positively selected. The origin of the receptors is a man aged 25-45 years in good health.

V gene TRBV5-1 combines with J gene TRBJ2-7, with D possibly TRBD1 on 6 matching bases. V was pared by 3 bases and J by 2 bases, with 36 bases between. Germline V gene data show CDR1 as SGHRS and CDR2 as YFSETQ. This CDR3 has 22 residues. The CDR3 loop is CASSSRRQNRDEVQPSAYEQYF. The CDR3 nucleotides are TGCGCCAGCAGCTCCCGTAGACAAAACAGGGACGAGGTTCAGCCGAGTGCCTACGAGCAGTACTTC.

The chain recombines TRBV19 with TRBJ2-5; TRBD1 agrees at 9 bases. After removal of 3 bases from V and 5 bases from J, the junction contained 4 bases not matched to a gene. The CDR3 has 14 residues. CDR1 and CDR2 (germline): LNHDA, SQIVND (reference sequence). For the CDR3, the DNA is TGTGCCAGTAGTATTACCGGACAGGGGGAGACCCAGTACTTC. It codes for CASSITGQGETQYF.

The J gene is TRBJ2-1, the V gene TRBV5-8, with D uncertain. The CDR3 sequence is 15 residues long. The germline CDR1 and CDR2 sequences are SGHTS and YDEGEE. The V end lost 0 bases, the J end lost 8 bases, and 15 bases lay between the germline ends. In DNA, the CDR3 is TGTGCCAGCAGCTTGGGCTCCGGAGCCCTACATGAGCAGTTCTTC. It codes for CASSLGSGALHEQFF.

CDR3 DNA sequence: TGTGCCAGCAGTAACCGGGACAGGGTCCGGGATGAGCAGTTCTTC. It yields the protein CASSNRDRVRDEQFF. The genes are TRBV6-1 and TRBJ2-1, with 9 positions matching TRBD1. The CDR3 has 15 residues. Germline V gene sequence: CDR1 MNHNS, CDR2 SASEGT. The junction had 10 bases not matched to a gene; V was cut back by 5 bases and J by 8 bases.

The rearrangement uses TRBV28 and TRBJ2-3; D is perhaps TRBD2 (5 bases). V shed 6 bases and J shed 2 bases, with 15 bases lying between them. Germline assignment: CDR1 MDHEN and CDR2 SYDVKM. There are 15 residues in the CDR3. The CDR3 DNA reads TGTGCCAGCAGCCAGAGGGAGTCGGCCACAGATACGCAGTATTTT. Its translation: CASSQRESATDTQYF.

V usage is TRBV28 and J usage is TRBJ2-7, with 8 bases matching TRBD1. The CDR3 covers 14 residues. The junction had 13 bases not matched to a gene; V was cut back by 3 bases and J by 12 bases. Germline V CDR1 and CDR2: MDHEN, SYDVKM. This CDR3 reads CASSFPGTGVRRYF. The CDR3 DNA reads TGTGCCAGCAGTTTCCCCGGGACAGGAGTCCGTCGGTACTTC.

The chain combines TRBV5-4 with TRBJ2-1; tentative D call: TRBD1 (6 bases). Germline lookup yields CDR1 SGHNT and CDR2 YYREEE (reference sequence). The CDR3 loop spans 16 amino acids. Trimming took 6 bases from V and 4 from J, leaving 20 bases between them. This CDR3 reads CASTSGGSGTYNEQFF. The CDR3 DNA reads as TGTGCCAGCACCTCGGGTGGGTCCGGGACATACAATGAGCAGTTCTTC. Based on the CDR3 plus reference TRBV5-4 and TRBJ2-1, the full variable domain is ETGVTQSPTHLIKTRGQQVTLRCSSQSGHNTVSWYQQALGQGPQFIFQYYREEENGRGNFPPRFSGLQFPNYSSELNVNALELDDSALYLCASTSGGSGTYNEQFFGPGTRLTVL.

CDR3 loop: CAISPGSPNEQFF. In DNA, the CDR3 is TGTGCCATCAGCCCCGGGAGCCCCAATGAGCAGTTCTTC. This chain connects TRBV10-3 to TRBJ2-1, with D possibly TRBD2 on 6 matching bases. V was trimmed by 6 bases and J by 6 bases, leaving 12 bases between them. The CDR3 has 13 amino acids. CDR1 is ENHRY, CDR2 SYGVKD, per germline.

This sequence joins TRBV4-3 and TRBJ2-7; 9 nucleotides agree with TRBD2. With V trimmed by 0 bases and J by 13 bases, 10 bases remained unmatched. The CDR3 runs to 14 residues. Germline CDR1 and CDR2: LGHNA and YSLEER. The CDR3 nucleotides are TGCGCCAGCAGCCAAGAGAGGGGCCTAGCGGGGATTTACTTC. Translated, it gives CASSQERGLAGIYF.

As for this clone: Other DNA sequences of this sample code for an identical CDR3. This chain links TRBV28 with TRBJ1-2, with no clear D. Germline V lookup: CDR1 MDHEN, CDR2 SYDVKM. The CDR3 extends over 12 amino acids. The germline V and J ends were trimmed by 3 bases and 5 bases, with 7 bases remaining between them. CDR3 DNA: TGTGCCAGCAGTTTTCGAGGGTATGGCTACACCTTC. It codes for CASSFRGYGYTF.

The chain is built from TRBV7-2 and TRBJ2-7, with D maybe TRBD2 (5 bases). The CDR3 extends over 15 amino acids. Germline V gives CDR1 SGHTA, CDR2 FQGNSA. V lost 3 bases and J lost 0, with 12 bases in between. The CDR3 sequence: CASSFSGSSSYEQYF. CDR3 nucleotide sequence: TGTGCCAGCAGCTTCTCGGGGTCGAGCTCCTACGAGCAGTACTTC.

This chain connects TRBV11-2 to TRBJ2-1; D is possibly TRBD1 (5 bases). Germline loops: CDR1 SGHAT, CDR2 FQNNGV. Deletions cut 1 base from V and 7 bases from J, with 26 bases between. The length of the CDR3 is 19 residues. CDR3 coding DNA: TGTGCCAGCAGCTTAGGGCGGCAGGGTGTGGACGTATTGTCGAATGAGCAGTTCTTC. Translating gives CASSLGRQGVDVLSNEQFF.

This clone was seen just once. The rearrangement joins TRBV5-6 to TRBJ1-6; D is unresolved. Germline loops: CDR1 SGHDT, CDR2 YYEEEE. CDR3 size: 14 residues. V was cut by 0 bases and J by 7 bases, with 8 bases left in between. CDR3 DNA: TGTGCCAGCAGCTTGGGCGTCAGCAATTCACCCCTCCACTTT. Its protein is CASSLGVSNSPLHF.

The rearrangement uses TRBV7-9 and TRBJ1-1, with D possibly being TRBD1 (6 bases). The CDR3 length is 13 residues. Looked up from germline, CDR1 is SEHNR and CDR2 is FQNEAQ (reference sequence). The V gene lost 1 base and the J gene lost 8 bases, with 11 bases spanning the gap. CDR3 DNA: TGTGCCAGCAGCTTAGGGGGGACATACGAAGCTTTCTTT. Translated, it gives CASSLGGTYEAFF.

This rearrangement joins TRBV23-1 to TRBJ2-7; D is possibly TRBD2 (6 bases). TRBV23-1 is an ORF for which the function is uncertain. The V end was cut by 1 base, the J end by 2 bases, with 9 bases between. The CDR3 extends over 14 amino acids. DNA of the CDR3: TGCGCCAGCAGTCAATGGGAGGAGGCCTACGAGCAGTACTTC. This gives the protein CASSQWEEAYEQYF.

The chain employs TRBV2 and TRBJ2-5, with D possibly being TRBD1 (5 bases). Germline-derived CDR1 and CDR2 are SNHLY and FYNNEI. Trimming took off 7 bases at V and 1 base at J, with 13 bases between the two ends. The CDR3 spans 14 residues. The CDR3 bases are TGTGCCAGCACTTTAGTACAGGTCCAAGAGACCCAGTACTTC. Translating gives CASTLVQVQETQYF.

J is TRBJ2-3 and V is TRBV18, with D tentatively TRBD2 (5 bases). Trimming removed 1 base at V and 2 bases at J, with 10 bases between. Germline loops: CDR1 KGHSH, CDR2 LQKENI. The CDR3 spans 15 residues. The CDR3 region has the DNA TGTGCCAGCTCACCACTCGCCGGGAACACAGATACGCAGTATTTT. Translated: CASSPLAGNTDTQYF.

The table lists this clone with a count of one. V gene TRBV5-1 combines with J gene TRBJ1-3; possibly TRBD1 for D (6 bases). The CDR3 extends over 15 amino acids. With 0 bases removed from V and 7 bases from J, the gap between germline ends came to 14 bases. CDR1 is SGHRS, CDR2 YFSETQ, per germline. The CDR3 bases are TGCGCCAGCAGCTTGGCCGACAGGTTGGGTAACACCATATATTTT. Translation: CASSLADRLGNTIYF.

The chain carries TRBV30 and TRBJ2-7, with TRBD2 matching 7 bases. The junction had 10 bases not matched to a gene; V was cut back by 8 bases and J by 0 bases. Germline-derived CDR1 and CDR2 are GTSNPN and SVGIG (reference sequence). This CDR3 is 14 amino acids long. This CDR3 is CATYHPSGSYEQYF. The CDR3 DNA follows: TGTGCCACTTACCACCCTAGCGGCTCCTACGAGCAGTACTTC.

The chain recombines TRBV11-3 with TRBJ1-5; no clear D. The length of the CDR3 is 12 residues. The germline CDR1 and CDR2 sequences are SGHNT and YENEEA. V lost 0 bases to trimming and J lost 5 bases, with 2 bases between them. The CDR3 loop is CASSLDHQPQHF. CDR3 bases: TGTGCCAGCAGCTTAGATCATCAGCCCCAGCATTTT.

The CDR3 DNA reads as TGCGCCAGCAGCTTGGCCGGGACCTCTGTTGAAAAACTGTTTTTT. Encoded protein: CASSLAGTSVEKLFF. The rearrangement uses TRBV5-1 and TRBJ1-4; a weak D match, TRBD1 (5 bases). CDR1 and CDR2 (germline): SGHRS, YFSETQ. The CDR3 consists of 15 residues. V shed 0 bases and J shed 7 bases, with 13 bases lying between them.

The V and J genes are TRBV6-1 and TRBJ2-3, with D hard to call. CDR3 length: 14 amino acids. Per germline, CDR1 MNHNS and CDR2 SASEGT. V gave up 4 bases and J gave up 3 bases, with 11 bases separating them. This CDR3 is CASSATFKTDTQYF. Written as DNA, the CDR3 is TGTGCCAGCAGTGCGACCTTCAAAACAGATACGCAGTATTTT.

The rearrangement joins TRBV28 to TRBJ2-1; D could derive from TRBD1 or TRBD2 (5 bases each). Trimming left V 3 bases short and J 4 bases short, with 13 bases between. The CDR3 has 15 amino acids. Germline CDR1 and CDR2: MDHEN and SYDVKM. The DNA for the CDR3 is TGTGCCAGCAGTTTGTCGGGGCTAAGGTACAATGAGCAGTTCTTC. It yields the protein CASSLSGLRYNEQFF.

The chain employs TRBV18 and TRBJ2-7; 8 bases match TRBD2. The CDR3 length is 14 residues. Germline CDR1 KGHSH, CDR2 LQKENI. V was pared by 2 bases and J by 7 bases, with 7 bases of the junction left unmatched. The CDR3 protein is CASSPGTSHSEQYF. The CDR3 DNA sequence: TGTGCCAGCTCACCAGGGACTAGTCATAGTGAGCAGTACTTC.

This clone was recorded only once. CDR3 residues: CACSGMYEQFF. CDR3 bases: TGTGCCTGTAGCGGGATGTATGAGCAGTTCTTC. The chain joins TRBV30 to TRBJ2-1; 8 bases map to TRBD2. This CDR3 has 11 amino acids. The V gene end was trimmed by 6 bases and the J gene end by 8 bases; junction bases not matched to a gene: 3. Germline V gene data show CDR1 as GTSNPN and CDR2 as SVGIG (reference sequence).

V gene TRBV7-8 combines with J gene TRBJ1-1, with 9 positions matching TRBD1. Germline V lookup: CDR1 SGHVS, CDR2 FQNEAQ. The CDR3 totals 16 residues. Trimming cost V 3 bases and J 6 bases; bases outside gene matches: 11. For the CDR3, the DNA is TGTGCCAGCAGCTTTGGTGTACGGGACAGGGCGTCTGAAGCTTTCTTT. It is translated as CASSFGVRDRASEAFF.

This chain connects TRBV27 to TRBJ2-7; 10 positions match TRBD1. This CDR3 is 16 amino acids long. Per the germline V gene, CDR1 is MNHEY and CDR2 is SMNVEV (reference sequence). The junction had 9 bases not matched to a gene; V was cut back by 5 bases and J by 2 bases. In nucleotides, the CDR3 is TGTGCCAGCAGTCCACAGGGACAGGGGCCCCCCTACGAGCAGTACTTC. Encoded protein: CASSPQGQGPPYEQYF.